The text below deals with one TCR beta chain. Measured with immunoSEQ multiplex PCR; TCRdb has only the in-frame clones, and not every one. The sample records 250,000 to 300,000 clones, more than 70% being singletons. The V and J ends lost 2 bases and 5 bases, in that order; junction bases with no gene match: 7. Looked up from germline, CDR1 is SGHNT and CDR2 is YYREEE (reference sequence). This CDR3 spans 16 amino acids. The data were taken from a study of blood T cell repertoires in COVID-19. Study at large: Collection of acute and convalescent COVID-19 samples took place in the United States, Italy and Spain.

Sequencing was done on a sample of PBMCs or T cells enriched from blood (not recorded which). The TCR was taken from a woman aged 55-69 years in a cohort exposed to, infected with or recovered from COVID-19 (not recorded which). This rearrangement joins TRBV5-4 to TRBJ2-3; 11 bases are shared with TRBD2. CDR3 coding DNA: TGTGCCAGCAGCTTAACGGTAGCGGGAGGGTTAGATACGCAGTATTTT. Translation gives CASSLTVAGGLDTQYF.